The 8 T cell receptor beta chains in this list originate from one sample, sequenced in a study of Ad26.COV2.S vaccination and SARS-CoV-2 variants. Sample treatment: roughly 20 received Ad26.COV2.S at low or high dose, single or two shots; about 5 received placebo; per-sample allocation not given. Samples came from day 63 after the first vaccine or placebo injection. Measured with immunoSEQ multiplex PCR; TCRdb has only the in-frame clones, and not every one. Altogether some 420,000 clones are present, over 75% being singletons, with the ten largest covering 3.6%. Sequencing was performed on peripheral blood, taken in a trial of Ad26.COV2.S vaccine versus placebo. These receptors originate from a person between 18 and 60 years old who received the Ad26.COV2.S COVID-19 vaccine or a placebo.

The chain is built from TRBV4-3 and TRBJ2-5, with D hard to call. The CDR3 runs to 13 residues. CDR1 is LGHNA, CDR2 YSLEER, per germline. Trimming removed 3 bases from V and 0 bases from J, with 5 bases in between. The CDR3 sequence is CASSQSYQETQYF. For the CDR3, the DNA is TGCGCCAGCAGCCAGAGCTACCAAGAGACCCAGTACTTC.

This clone has just one count. V is TRBV28 and J is TRBJ1-2, with D maybe TRBD1 (6 bases). Germline loops: CDR1 MDHEN, CDR2 SYDVKM. V lost 10 bases and J lost 1, with 22 bases in between. The CDR3 runs 16 residues. CDR3 nucleotides: TGTGCCACCCCTACAGGGCTCCCACCTGATAACTATGGCTACACCTTC. Protein: CATPTGLPPDNYGYTF.

The chain uses TRBV29-1 and TRBJ2-5, with D possibly being TRBD2 (5 bases). The ends were cut back, 6 bases at V and 5 bases at J, with 7 bases in the middle. This CDR3 is 10 amino acids long. Germline CDR1 reads SQVTM; CDR2 reads ANQGSEA. CDR3 nucleotides: TGCAGCGTCTGGAGGGAGACCCAGTACTTC. Amino acids: CSVWRETQYF.

The J gene is TRBJ2-7, the V gene TRBV13, with D perhaps being TRBD1 or TRBD2 (5 bases each). Trimming pared 4 bases from V and 0 bases from J, leaving 16 bases between. This CDR3 has 16 residues. CDR1 and CDR2 from the germline V gene are PRHDT and FYEKMQ (reference sequence). CDR3 in DNA: TGTGCCAGCAGCTCAGACCGGGACCGGAGCTCCTACGAGCAGTACTTC. Protein sequence: CASSSDRDRSSYEQYF.

This chain uses TRBV19 with TRBJ1-1; no clear D. V lost 6 bases and J 1 base, leaving 9 bases between the germline ends. The length of the CDR3 is 13 residues. The germline V gene has CDR1 LNHDA and CDR2 SQIVND (reference sequence). Here the CDR3 reads CASRYGRNTEAFF. The CDR3 coding sequence is TGTGCCAGTAGATATGGAAGGAACACTGAAGCTTTCTTT.

J is TRBJ1-2 and V is TRBV4-2; perhaps TRBD1 as D (6 bases). The germline V gene encodes CDR1 LGHNA and CDR2 YNFKEQ. V was cut by 0 bases and J by 1 base, with 9 bases left in between. This CDR3 spans 15 amino acids. The chain's CDR3 is CASSQDRQVNYGYTF. Here the CDR3 DNA reads TGTGCCAGCAGCCAAGATAGACAGGTTAACTATGGCTACACCTTC.

The genes are TRBV4-2 and TRBJ1-5; D unresolved. CDR1 and CDR2 (germline): LGHNA, YNFKEQ. This CDR3 comprises 19 residues. V gave up 0 bases and J gave up 0 bases, with 18 bases separating them. CDR3 coding DNA: TGTGCCAGCAGCCAAGAAGGGCGTTGGACGGATGATAGCAATCAGCCCCAGCATTTT. Translation gives CASSQEGRWTDDSNQPQHF.

The genes are TRBV30 and TRBJ2-6; weak D call: TRBD1 (6 bases). V shed 4 bases and J shed 2 bases, with 12 bases lying between them. The CDR3 is 15 residues long. The V gene's germline CDR1 is GTSNPN and CDR2 SVGIG (reference sequence). CDR3 residues: CAWTGAIAGANVLTF. CDR3 DNA sequence: TGTGCCTGGACAGGGGCGATAGCTGGGGCCAACGTCCTGACTTTC.